These 23 T cell receptor beta chains were all obtained from the same sample, sequenced in a study of identical twins. TCRdb recomputed calls from the 5' RACE reads with MiXCR, one row per CDR3 protein. The sample yields around 370,000 distinct CDR3 sequences, approximately 10% seen once. Specimen: naive T cells sorted from blood. Receptors originate from a woman between 50 and 59 years old in good health.

CDR3 DNA sequence: TGTGCCAGCAGCGAACGGCTAGCGGCGACCTACGAGCAGTACGTC. This translates into CASSERLAATYEQYV. The rearrangement uses TRBV7-2 and TRBJ2-7, with 7 nucleotides matching TRBD2. V lost 5 bases to trimming and J lost 2 bases; unmatched junction nucleotides: 9. There are 15 residues in the CDR3. Per germline, CDR1 SGHTA and CDR2 FQGNSA.

This clonotype was counted only a few times. For the CDR3, the DNA is TGTGCCACGCGATCAATGAACACCGGGGAGCTGTTTTTT. This sequence encodes CATRSMNTGELFF. The V gene is TRBV12-3 or TRBV12-4, the J gene TRBJ2-2; D call uncertain. CDR3 length: 13 amino acids. V was cut by 10 bases and J by 1 base, with 10 bases left in between.

This clonotype showed up many times. The J gene is TRBJ2-7, the V gene TRBV2; TRBD1 matches at 7 bases. Per the germline V gene, CDR1 is SNHLY and CDR2 is FYNNEI. Unmatched junction bases numbered 13, after V lost 6 bases and J lost 5 bases. This CDR3 spans 15 amino acids. This CDR3 reads CASRVSTGVHDEQYV. CDR3 bases: TGTGCCAGCAGGGTTTCTACAGGGGTACACGACGAGCAGTACGTC.

This clonotype appeared once. V usage is TRBV28 and J usage is TRBJ2-4; the match to TRBD2 covers 9 bases. This CDR3 comprises 17 residues. CDR1 and CDR2 from the germline V gene are MDHEN and SYDVKM. Unmatched junction bases numbered 13, after V lost 6 bases and J lost 4 bases. CDR3 nucleotide sequence: TGTGCCAGCAGCCCCTCTAGCGGGACACAGCCTAAAAACATTCAGTACTTC. Its translation: CASSPSSGTQPKNIQYF.

This clonotype was counted many times. The V call is TRBV5-1, the J call TRBJ2-5, with D hard to call. The germline gives CDR1 SGHRS, CDR2 YFSETQ. Trimming took 3 bases from V and 5 from J, leaving 14 bases between them. CDR3 length: 14 residues. CDR3 in amino acids: CASSSHSAPETQYF. CDR3 DNA sequence: TGCGCCAGCAGCTCTCATAGTGCACCGGAGACCCAGTACTTC.

The chain uses TRBV11-2 and TRBJ2-7, with 7 bases matching TRBD1. V trimming: 4 bases; J trimming: 2 bases; junction bases outside the gene matches: 5. CDR3 length: 14 amino acids. The germline V gene has CDR1 SGHAT and CDR2 FQNNGV. CDR3 coding DNA: TGTGCCAGCAGCTCAAGGACAGGTCCCTACGAGCAGTACGTC. Its protein is CASSSRTGPYEQYV.

A few counts support this clonotype. The chain is built from TRBV12-3 or TRBV12-4 and TRBJ1-1; D is unclear. V lost 1 base, J lost 5 bases, and 11 bases lay in between. The CDR3 loop spans 14 amino acids. The CDR3 reads CASSLGGSRTEAFF. As DNA, the CDR3 is TGTGCCAGCAGTTTAGGAGGATCTAGGACTGAAGCTTTCTTT.

The table lists this clonotype with many counts. V usage is TRBV5-1 and J usage is TRBJ2-1; a weak D match, TRBD1 (6 bases). The CDR3 sequence is 15 residues long. V gave up 0 bases and J gave up 2 bases, with 9 bases separating them. The germline gives CDR1 SGHRS, CDR2 YFSETQ. The CDR3 region has the DNA TGCGCCAGCAGCTTGGCTACAGGGCCCTACAATGAGCAGTTCTTC. Translating gives CASSLATGPYNEQFF.

This clonotype has more than one count but fewer than ten. This rearrangement joins TRBV5-1 to TRBJ1-5, with a possible D match to TRBD1 (6 bases). The CDR3 runs 15 residues. CDR1 is SGHRS, CDR2 YFSETQ, per germline. Trimming stripped 0 bases from V and 6 bases from J, with 13 bases between. This CDR3 reads CASSLEGGLSQPQHF. CDR3 coding DNA: TGCGCCAGCAGCTTGGAGGGGGGGCTAAGTCAGCCCCAGCATTTT.

This clonotype was seen only a few times. The chain has TRBV19 and TRBJ2-1; 10 positions match TRBD2. V was pared by 5 bases and J by 9 bases, with 7 bases of the junction left unmatched. The CDR3 spans 14 residues. Germline V gene lookup returns CDR1 LNHDA and CDR2 SQIVND (reference sequence). The CDR3 nucleotides are TGTGCCAGTAGTCGGACTAGCGGTATCTTTGAGCAGTTCTTC. It yields the protein CASSRTSGIFEQFF.

Regarding this clonotype: No conserved phenylalanine or tryptophan ends this CDR3, so it is likely a read error. The DNA for the CDR3 is TGTGCCAGCAGCTTAGTGGGCAATGAGCCCCAGCATTCT. Translating it yields CASSLVGNEPQHS. V gene TRBV7-9 combines with J gene TRBJ1-5; no definite D call. Germline V gives CDR1 SEHNR, CDR2 FQNEAQ (reference sequence). This CDR3 region has 13 residues.

As for this clonotype: This sequence may be a read error, since a much larger clone differs from it by one base. The chain carries TRBV12-3 or TRBV12-4 and TRBJ1-1; D is unresolved. The CDR3 is made up of 13 amino acids. The CDR3 DNA sequence: TGTGCCAGCAGCGGGGAGGTAGTGACTGAAACTTTCTTT. Protein product: CASSGEVVTETFF.

The chain is built from TRBV12-3 or TRBV12-4 and TRBJ2-7, with TRBD2 matching over 11 bases. CDR3 length equals 15 residues. Losses at the gene ends were 9 bases for V and 4 bases for J; bases not matched to a gene: 11. The CDR3: CARVLAGGPKYEQYV. The CDR3, as DNA: TGTGCCAGGGTTCTAGCGGGAGGCCCCAAATACGAGCAGTACGTC.

This clonotype has ten or more counts. This chain links TRBV9 with TRBJ2-1, with TRBD1 matching over 7 bases. Germline values: CDR1 SGDLS, CDR2 YYNGEE. The trim removed 4 bases at V and 7 bases at J, leaving 2 bases unmatched. This CDR3 is 12 amino acids long. The CDR3 DNA follows: TGTGCCAGCAGCTGGACAGGTAATGAGCAGTTCTTC. Its protein product is CASSWTGNEQFF.

This clonotype showed up many times. The chain has TRBV6-5 and TRBJ2-1, with D perhaps matching TRBD2 (6 bases). CDR3 size: 14 residues. The germline V gene has CDR1 MNHEY and CDR2 SVGAGI. Trimming took 5 bases from V and 7 from J, leaving 15 bases between them. This chain's CDR3 is CASSEDWAGNEQFF. In DNA, the CDR3 is TGTGCCAGCAGTGAGGACTGGGCGGGGAATGAGCAGTTCTTC.

This clonotype was counted a few times. The CDR3 nucleotides read TGCAGCGTTGTGATTCCTGACAGGGGTTCTGAAGCTTTCTTT. Its translation is CSVVIPDRGSEAFF. The chain carries TRBV29-1 and TRBJ1-1; 8 nucleotides line up with TRBD1. The V gene's germline CDR1 is SQVTM and CDR2 ANQGSEA. The CDR3 consists of 14 residues. Trimming at V came to 4 bases and at J to 6 bases, leaving 10 bases not matched to a gene. Looking up the rest from reference TRBV29-1 and TRBJ1-1 gives the full variable domain: SAVISQKPSRDICQRGTSLTIQCQVDSQVTMMFWYRQQPGQSLTLIATANQGSEATYESGFVIDKFPISRPNLTFSTLTVSNMSPEDSSIYLCSVVIPDRGSEAFFGQGTRLTVV.

This clonotype was detected a few times. This chain links TRBV6-6 with TRBJ2-5; 7 bases are shared with TRBD1. CDR1 MNHNY and CDR2 SVGAGI come from the germline V gene (reference sequence). This CDR3 region has 15 residues. The trim removed 4 bases at V and 4 bases at J, leaving 9 bases unmatched. DNA for the CDR3: TGTGCCAGCAGTTCCTCCAGGGGGACGCTAGAGACCCAGTACTTC. Protein sequence: CASSSSRGTLETQYF.

The chain carries TRBV21-1 and TRBJ2-1; TRBD1 is the table's D call and was not checked against the DNA. TRBV21-1 is tagged as a pseudogene. This CDR3 contains 15 residues. The CDR3 loop is CASRGNPDSFHEQFF. Here the CDR3 DNA reads TGTGCCAGCAGGGGAAATCCCGACAGTTTTCATGAGCAGTTCTTC.

This clonotype was picked up a small number of times. The rearrangement links TRBV10-3 to TRBJ2-7; TRBD2 matches 11 bases. With 2 bases clipped from V and 2 bases from J, the junction kept 5 bases outside the gene matches. The CDR3 consists of 16 residues. CDR1 and CDR2 from the germline V gene are ENHRY and SYGVKD. CDR3 sequence (DNA): TGTGCCATCAGTGAGACCGGGACTAGCGGCCCCTACGAGCAGTACGTC. Translation gives CAISETGTSGPYEQYV.

V gene TRBV12-3 or TRBV12-4 combines with J gene TRBJ2-1; 9 bases are a match to TRBD2. CDR3 length: 16 residues. With V trimmed by 4 bases and J by 15 bases, 19 bases remained unmatched. CDR3 residues: CASSSSPKVTSGGGFF. Written as DNA, the CDR3 is TGTGCCAGCAGTTCATCCCCAAAGGTGACTAGCGGAGGGGGGTTCTTC.

This chain uses TRBV9 with TRBJ1-5; maybe TRBD1 (6 bases). The CDR3 is 12 amino acids. V shed 8 bases and J shed 9 bases, with 15 bases lying between them. Germline lookup yields CDR1 SGDLS and CDR2 YYNGEE. The CDR3 DNA sequence: TGTGCCAGTGGGACACACAAGGGGCCCCAGCATTTT. It is translated as CASGTHKGPQHF.

This clonotype was found many times. V and J are TRBV5-1 and TRBJ2-7; D is tentatively TRBD1 or TRBD2 (5 bases each). Germline V lookup: CDR1 SGHRS, CDR2 YFSETQ. CDR3 size: 14 residues. Trimming removed 0 bases from V and 6 bases from J, with 13 bases in between. CDR3: CASSLGPQEVEQYF. The CDR3 region has the DNA TGCGCCAGCAGCTTGGGGCCACAGGAGGTCGAGCAGTACTTC.

The chain combines TRBV5-4 with TRBJ1-2; a possible D gene is TRBD1 (5 bases). The CDR3 has 14 residues. The germline V gene encodes CDR1 SGHNT and CDR2 YYREEE (reference sequence). V was cut by 5 bases and J by 4 bases, with 15 bases left in between. CDR3 region: CASRAITGLYGYTF. The CDR3 coding sequence is TGTGCCAGCAGGGCCATTACAGGACTCTATGGCTACACCTTC.